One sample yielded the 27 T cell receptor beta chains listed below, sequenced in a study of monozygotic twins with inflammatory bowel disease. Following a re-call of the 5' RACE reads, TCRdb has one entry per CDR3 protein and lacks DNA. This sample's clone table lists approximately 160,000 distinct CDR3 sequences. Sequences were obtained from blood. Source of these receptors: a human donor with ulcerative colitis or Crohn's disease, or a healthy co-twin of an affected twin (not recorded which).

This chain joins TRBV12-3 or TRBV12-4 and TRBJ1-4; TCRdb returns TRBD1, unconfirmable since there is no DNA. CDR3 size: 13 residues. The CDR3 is CASRRGQNEKLFF.

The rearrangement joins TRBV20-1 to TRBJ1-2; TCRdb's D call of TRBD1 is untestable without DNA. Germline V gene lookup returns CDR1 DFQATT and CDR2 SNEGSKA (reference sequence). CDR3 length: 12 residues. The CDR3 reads CSKGQGARGYTF.

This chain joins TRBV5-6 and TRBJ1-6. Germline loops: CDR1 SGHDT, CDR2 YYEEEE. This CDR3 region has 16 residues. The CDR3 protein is CASSLRGGSYNSPLHF. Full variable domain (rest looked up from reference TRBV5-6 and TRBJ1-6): DAGVTQSPTHLIKTRGQQVTLRCSPKSGHDTVSWYQQALGQGPQFIFQYYEEEERQRGNFPDRFSGHQFPNYSSELNVNALLLGDSALYLCASSLRGGSYNSPLHFGNGTRLTVT.

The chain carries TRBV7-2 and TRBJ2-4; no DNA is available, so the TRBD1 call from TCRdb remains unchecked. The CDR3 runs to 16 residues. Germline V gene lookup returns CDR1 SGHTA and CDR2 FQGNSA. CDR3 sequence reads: CASSLALAGLKNIQYF. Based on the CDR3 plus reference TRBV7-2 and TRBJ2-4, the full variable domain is GAGVSQSPSNKVTEKGKDVELRCDPISGHTALYWYRQSLGQGLEFLIYFQGNSAPDKSGLPSDRFSAERTGGSVSTLTIQRTQQEDSAVYLCASSLALAGLKNIQYFGAGTRLSVL.

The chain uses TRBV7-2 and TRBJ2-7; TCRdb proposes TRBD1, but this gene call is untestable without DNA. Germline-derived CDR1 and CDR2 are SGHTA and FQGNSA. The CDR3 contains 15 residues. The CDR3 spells CASSSLGGPAYEQYF. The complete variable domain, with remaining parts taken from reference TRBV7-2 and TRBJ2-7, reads GAGVSQSPSNKVTEKGKDVELRCDPISGHTALYWYRQSLGQGLEFLIYFQGNSAPDKSGLPSDRFSAERTGGSVSTLTIQRTQQEDSAVYLCASSSLGGPAYEQYFGPGTRLTVT.

CDR3 region: CAISEGEGLSGANVLTF. The chain joins TRBV10-3 to TRBJ2-6; the TRBD2 assignment by TCRdb is unverifiable without DNA. The CDR3 has 17 amino acids. Germline V gene sequence: CDR1 ENHRY, CDR2 SYGVKD.

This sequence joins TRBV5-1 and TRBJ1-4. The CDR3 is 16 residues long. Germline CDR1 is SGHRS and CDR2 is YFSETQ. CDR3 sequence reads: CASSFAPVEGGEKLFF.

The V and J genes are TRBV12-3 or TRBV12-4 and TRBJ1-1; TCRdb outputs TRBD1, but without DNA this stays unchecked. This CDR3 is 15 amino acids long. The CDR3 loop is CASSSYGTMGTEAFF.

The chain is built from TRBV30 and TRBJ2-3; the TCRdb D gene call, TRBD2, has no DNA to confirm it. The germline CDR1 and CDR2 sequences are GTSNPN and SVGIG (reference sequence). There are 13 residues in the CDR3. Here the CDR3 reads CAWTPRLTDTQYF.

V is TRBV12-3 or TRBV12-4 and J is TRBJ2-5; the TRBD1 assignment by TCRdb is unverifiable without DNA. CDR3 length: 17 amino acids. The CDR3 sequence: CASSFGGGEALRETQYF.

CDR3 in amino acids: CASSLKSGVRQAEFGYGYTF. The chain uses TRBV7-6 and TRBJ1-2; TCRdb reports TRBD1, a call that lacks DNA to check it against. CDR3 length: 20 amino acids. CDR1 is SGHVS and CDR2 is FNYEAQ in the germline V gene.

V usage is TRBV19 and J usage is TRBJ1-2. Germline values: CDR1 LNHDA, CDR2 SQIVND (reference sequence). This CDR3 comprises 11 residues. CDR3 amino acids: CASENNYGYTF.

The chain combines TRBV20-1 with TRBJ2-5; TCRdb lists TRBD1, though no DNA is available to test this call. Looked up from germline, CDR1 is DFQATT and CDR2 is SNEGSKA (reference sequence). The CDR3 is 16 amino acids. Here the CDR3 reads CSARGNRVGRQETQYF.

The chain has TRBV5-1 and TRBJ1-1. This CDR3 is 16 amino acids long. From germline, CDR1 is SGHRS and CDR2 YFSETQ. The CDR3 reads CASSSGPHLGGTEAFF.

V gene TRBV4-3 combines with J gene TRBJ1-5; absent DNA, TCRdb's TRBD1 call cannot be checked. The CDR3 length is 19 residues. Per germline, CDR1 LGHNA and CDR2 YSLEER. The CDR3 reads CASSQDVVQEFYSNQPQHF.

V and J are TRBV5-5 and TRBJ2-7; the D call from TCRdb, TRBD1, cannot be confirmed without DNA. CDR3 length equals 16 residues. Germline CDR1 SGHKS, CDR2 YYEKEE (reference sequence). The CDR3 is CASFMSGTGGWNEQYF.

Here the CDR3 reads CASSFERQPTDTQYF. V is TRBV28 and J is TRBJ2-3; the D call of TRBD1 rests on TCRdb alone, since no DNA is present to check it. This CDR3 comprises 15 residues. Germline assignment: CDR1 MDHEN and CDR2 SYDVKM.

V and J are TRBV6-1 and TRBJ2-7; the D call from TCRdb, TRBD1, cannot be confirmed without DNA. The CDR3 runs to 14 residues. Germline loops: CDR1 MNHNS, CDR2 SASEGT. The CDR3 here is CASIQGAALDEQYF.

The CDR3 is CASSYPSWGANYGYTF. This chain links TRBV6-5 with TRBJ1-2. The CDR3 has 16 residues. The germline V gene has CDR1 MNHEY and CDR2 SVGAGI.

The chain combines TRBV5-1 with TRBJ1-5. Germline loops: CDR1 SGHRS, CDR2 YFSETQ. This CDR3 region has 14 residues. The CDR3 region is CASSGGEFNQPQHF. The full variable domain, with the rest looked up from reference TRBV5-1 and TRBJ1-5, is KAGVTQTPRYLIKTRGQQVTLSCSPISGHRSVSWYQQTPGQGLQFLFEYFSETQRNKGNFPGRFSGRQFSNSRSEMNVSTLELGDSALYLCASSGGEFNQPQHFGDGTRLSIL.

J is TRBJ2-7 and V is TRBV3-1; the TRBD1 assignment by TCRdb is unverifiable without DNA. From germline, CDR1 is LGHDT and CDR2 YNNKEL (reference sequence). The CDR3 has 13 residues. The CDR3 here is CASSQEPRTGQYF.

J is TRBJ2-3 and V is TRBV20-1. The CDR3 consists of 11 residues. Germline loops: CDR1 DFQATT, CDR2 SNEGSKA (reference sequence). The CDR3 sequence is CSGTRKDTQYF.

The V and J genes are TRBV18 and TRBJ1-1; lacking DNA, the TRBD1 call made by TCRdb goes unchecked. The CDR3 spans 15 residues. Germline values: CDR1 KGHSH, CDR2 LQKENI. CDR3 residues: CASSPPTGKNTEAFF.

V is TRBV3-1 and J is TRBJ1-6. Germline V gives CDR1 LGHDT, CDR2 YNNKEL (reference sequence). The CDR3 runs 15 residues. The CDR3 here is CASSQDLDPFSPLHF. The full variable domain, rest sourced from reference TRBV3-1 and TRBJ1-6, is DTAVSQTPKYLVTQMGNDKSIKCEQNLGHDTMYWYKQDSKKFLKIMFSYNNKELIINETVPNRFSPKSPDKAHLNLHINSLELGDSAVYFCASSQDLDPFSPLHFGNGTRLTVT.

The CDR3 region is CASSLVVNTGELFF. The chain combines TRBV7-7 with TRBJ2-2. Looked up from germline, CDR1 is SSHAT and CDR2 is FNYEAQ (reference sequence). The CDR3 is made up of 14 amino acids.

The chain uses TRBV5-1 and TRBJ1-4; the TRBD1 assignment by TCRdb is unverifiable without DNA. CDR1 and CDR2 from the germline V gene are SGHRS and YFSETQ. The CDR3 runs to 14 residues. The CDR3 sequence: CASSRGQGGEKLFF.

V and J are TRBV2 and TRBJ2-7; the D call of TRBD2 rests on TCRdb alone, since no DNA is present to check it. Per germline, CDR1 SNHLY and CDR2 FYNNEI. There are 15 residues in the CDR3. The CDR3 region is CASSDLAGGGYEQYF.